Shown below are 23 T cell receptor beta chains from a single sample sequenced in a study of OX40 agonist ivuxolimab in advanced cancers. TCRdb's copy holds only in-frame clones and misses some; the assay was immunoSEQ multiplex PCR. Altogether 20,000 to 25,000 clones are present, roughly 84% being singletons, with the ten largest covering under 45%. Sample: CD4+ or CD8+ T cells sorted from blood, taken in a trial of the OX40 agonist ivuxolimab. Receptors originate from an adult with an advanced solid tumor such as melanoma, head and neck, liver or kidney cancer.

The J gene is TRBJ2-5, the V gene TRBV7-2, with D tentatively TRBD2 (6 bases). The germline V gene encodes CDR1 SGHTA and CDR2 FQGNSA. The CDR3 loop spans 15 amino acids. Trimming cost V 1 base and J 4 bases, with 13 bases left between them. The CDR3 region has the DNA TGTGCCAGCAGCTTAGATGGGCGGGGAGGAGAGACCCAGTACTTC. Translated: CASSLDGRGGETQYF.

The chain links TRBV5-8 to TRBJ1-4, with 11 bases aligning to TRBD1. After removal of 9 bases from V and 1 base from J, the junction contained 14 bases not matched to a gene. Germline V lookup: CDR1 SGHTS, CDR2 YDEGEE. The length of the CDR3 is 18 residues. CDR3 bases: TGTGCCACCCGGACCGGGACAGGGGGTCGCGGAACTAATGAAAAACTGTTTTTT. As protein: CATRTGTGGRGTNEKLFF. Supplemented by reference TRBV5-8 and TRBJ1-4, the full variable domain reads EAGVTQSPTHLIKTRGQQATLRCSPISGHTSVYWYQQALGLGLQFLLWYDEGEERNRGNFPPRFSGRQFPNYSSELNVNALELEDSALYLCATRTGTGGRGTNEKLFFGSGTQLSVL.

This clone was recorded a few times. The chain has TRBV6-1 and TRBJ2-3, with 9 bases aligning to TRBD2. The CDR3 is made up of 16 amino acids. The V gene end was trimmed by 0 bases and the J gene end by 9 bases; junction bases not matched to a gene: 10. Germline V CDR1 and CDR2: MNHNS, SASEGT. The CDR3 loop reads CASSEATSGIQLTQYF. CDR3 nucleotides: TGTGCCAGCAGTGAAGCGACTAGCGGAATACAGCTCACGCAGTATTTT.

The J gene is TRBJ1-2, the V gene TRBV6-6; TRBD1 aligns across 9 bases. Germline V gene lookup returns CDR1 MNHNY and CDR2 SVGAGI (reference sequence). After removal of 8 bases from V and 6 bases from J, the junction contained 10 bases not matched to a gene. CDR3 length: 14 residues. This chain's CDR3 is CASAVDRGLDGYTF. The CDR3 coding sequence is TGTGCCAGCGCCGTGGACAGGGGTTTGGATGGCTACACCTTC.

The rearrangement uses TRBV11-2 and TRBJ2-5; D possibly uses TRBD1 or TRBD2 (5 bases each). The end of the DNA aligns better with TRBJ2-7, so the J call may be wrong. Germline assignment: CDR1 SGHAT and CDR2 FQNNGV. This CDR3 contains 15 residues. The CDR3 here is CASSKPGRSSYEQYF. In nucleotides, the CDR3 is TGTGCCAGCAGCAAACCGGGACGGAGCTCCTACGAGCAGTACTTC.

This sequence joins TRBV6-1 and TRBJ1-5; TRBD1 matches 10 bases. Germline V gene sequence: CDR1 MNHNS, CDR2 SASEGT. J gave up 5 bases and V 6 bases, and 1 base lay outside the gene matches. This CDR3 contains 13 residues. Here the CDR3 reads CASRGTGDQPQHF. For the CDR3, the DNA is TGTGCCAGCAGAGGGACAGGGGATCAGCCCCAGCATTTT.

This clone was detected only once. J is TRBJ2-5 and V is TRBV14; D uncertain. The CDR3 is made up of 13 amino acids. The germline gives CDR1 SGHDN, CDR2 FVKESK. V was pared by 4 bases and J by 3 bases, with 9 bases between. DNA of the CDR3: TGTGCCAGCAGCCGGGCCGACAAAGAGACCCAGTACTTC. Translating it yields CASSRADKETQYF.

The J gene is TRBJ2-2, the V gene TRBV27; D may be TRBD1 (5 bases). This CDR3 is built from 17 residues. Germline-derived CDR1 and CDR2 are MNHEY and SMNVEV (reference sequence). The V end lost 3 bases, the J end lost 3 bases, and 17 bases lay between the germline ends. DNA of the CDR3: TGTGCCAGCAGTTTCGCTGGGGCTGGCCTCGACACCGGGGAGCTGTTTTTT. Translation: CASSFAGAGLDTGELFF.

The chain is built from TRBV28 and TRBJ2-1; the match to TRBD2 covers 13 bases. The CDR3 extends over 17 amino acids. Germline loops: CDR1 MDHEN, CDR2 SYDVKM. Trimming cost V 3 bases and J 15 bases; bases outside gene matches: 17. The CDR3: CASSLTGLAGVSRVGFF. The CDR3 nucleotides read TGTGCCAGCAGTTTGACCGGACTAGCGGGAGTTTCCCGGGTGGGGTTCTTC.

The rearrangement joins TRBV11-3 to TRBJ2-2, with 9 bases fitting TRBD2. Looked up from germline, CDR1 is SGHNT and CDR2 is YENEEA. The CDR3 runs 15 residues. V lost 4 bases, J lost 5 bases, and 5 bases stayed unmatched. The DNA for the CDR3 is TGTGCCAGCAGCTCTACTAGCGGGTTGACCGGGGAGCTGTTTTTT. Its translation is CASSSTSGLTGELFF.

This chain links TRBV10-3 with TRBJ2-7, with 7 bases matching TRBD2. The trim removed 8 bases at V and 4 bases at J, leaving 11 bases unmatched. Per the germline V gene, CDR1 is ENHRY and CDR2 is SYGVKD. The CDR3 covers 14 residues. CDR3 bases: TGTGCCATCGCTGATGGGAGGGAGGGGTACGAGCAGTACTTC. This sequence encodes CAIADGREGYEQYF.

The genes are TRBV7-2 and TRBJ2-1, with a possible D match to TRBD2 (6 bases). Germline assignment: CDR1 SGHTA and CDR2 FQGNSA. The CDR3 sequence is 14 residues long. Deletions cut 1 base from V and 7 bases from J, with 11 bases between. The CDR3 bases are TGTGCCAGCAGCTTAGGTCTAGCGACGAATGAGCAGTTCTTC. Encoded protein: CASSLGLATNEQFF.

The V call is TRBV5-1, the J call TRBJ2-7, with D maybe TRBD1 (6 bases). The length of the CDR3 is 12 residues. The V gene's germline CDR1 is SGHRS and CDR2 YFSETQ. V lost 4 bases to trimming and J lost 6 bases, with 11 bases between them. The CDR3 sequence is CASSGPTGEQYF. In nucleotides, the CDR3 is TGCGCCAGCAGCGGCCCGACAGGCGAGCAGTACTTC. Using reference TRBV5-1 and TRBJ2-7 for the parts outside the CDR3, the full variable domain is KAGVTQTPRYLIKTRGQQVTLSCSPISGHRSVSWYQQTPGQGLQFLFEYFSETQRNKGNFPGRFSGRQFSNSRSEMNVSTLELGDSALYLCASSGPTGEQYFGPGTRLTVT.

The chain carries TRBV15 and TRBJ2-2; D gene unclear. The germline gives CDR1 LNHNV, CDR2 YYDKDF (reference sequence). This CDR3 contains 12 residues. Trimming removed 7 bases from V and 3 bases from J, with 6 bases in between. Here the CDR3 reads CATIKHTGELFF. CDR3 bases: TGTGCCACCATAAAACACACCGGGGAGCTGTTTTTT.

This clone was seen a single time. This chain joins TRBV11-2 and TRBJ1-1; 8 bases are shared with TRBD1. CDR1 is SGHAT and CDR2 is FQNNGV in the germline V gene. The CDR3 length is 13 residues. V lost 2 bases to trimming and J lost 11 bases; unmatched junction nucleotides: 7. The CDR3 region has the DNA TGTGCCAGCAGCTTAAGAGGGACAGGTCCGGCTTTCTTT. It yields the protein CASSLRGTGPAFF.

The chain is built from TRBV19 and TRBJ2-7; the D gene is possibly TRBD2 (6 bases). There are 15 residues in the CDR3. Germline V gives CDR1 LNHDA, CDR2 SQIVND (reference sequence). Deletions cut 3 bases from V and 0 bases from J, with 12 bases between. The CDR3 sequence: CASSMWRGNSYEQYF. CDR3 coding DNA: TGTGCCAGTAGTATGTGGCGGGGTAACTCCTACGAGCAGTACTTC. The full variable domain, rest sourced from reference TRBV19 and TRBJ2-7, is DGGITQSPKYLFRKEGQNVTLSCEQNLNHDAMYWYRQDPGQGLRLIYYSQIVNDFQKGDIAEGYSVSREKKESFPLTVTSAQKNPTAFYLCASSMWRGNSYEQYFGPGTRLTVT.

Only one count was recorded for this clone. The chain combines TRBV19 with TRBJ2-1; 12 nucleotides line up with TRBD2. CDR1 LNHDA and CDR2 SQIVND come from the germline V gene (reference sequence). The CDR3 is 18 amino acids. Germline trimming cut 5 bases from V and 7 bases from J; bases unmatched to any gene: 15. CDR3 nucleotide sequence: TGTGCCAGTAGTCCAAGGGAGGGGACTAGCGGGCAAAGGAATGAGCAGTTCTTC. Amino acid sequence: CASSPREGTSGQRNEQFF.

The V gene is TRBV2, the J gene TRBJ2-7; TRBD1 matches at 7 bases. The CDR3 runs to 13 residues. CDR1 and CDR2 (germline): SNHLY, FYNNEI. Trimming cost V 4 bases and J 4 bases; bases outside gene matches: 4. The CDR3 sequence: CASSGDRLYEQYF. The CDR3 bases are TGTGCCAGCAGTGGGGACAGATTATACGAGCAGTACTTC.

The CDR3 DNA follows: TGTGCCAGTAGTAAGACTAGCGGCCCCACAGATACGCAGTATTTT. Translated: CASSKTSGPTDTQYF. J is TRBJ2-3 and V is TRBV19; 9 nucleotides match TRBD2. This CDR3 spans 15 amino acids. V shed 4 bases, J shed 2 bases, and the junction held 4 bases outside the gene matches. The germline V gene encodes CDR1 LNHDA and CDR2 SQIVND (reference sequence). Full variable domain (remainder filled in from reference TRBV19 and TRBJ2-3): DGGITQSPKYLFRKEGQNVTLSCEQNLNHDAMYWYRQDPGQGLRLIYYSQIVNDFQKGDIAEGYSVSREKKESFPLTVTSAQKNPTAFYLCASSKTSGPTDTQYFGPGTRLTVL.

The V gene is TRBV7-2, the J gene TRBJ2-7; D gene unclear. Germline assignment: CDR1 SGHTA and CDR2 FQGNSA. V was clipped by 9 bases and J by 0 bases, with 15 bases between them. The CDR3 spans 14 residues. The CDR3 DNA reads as TGTGCCAGGTACGGTTCCTCTAGCTCCTACGAGCAGTACTTC. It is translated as CARYGSSSSYEQYF.

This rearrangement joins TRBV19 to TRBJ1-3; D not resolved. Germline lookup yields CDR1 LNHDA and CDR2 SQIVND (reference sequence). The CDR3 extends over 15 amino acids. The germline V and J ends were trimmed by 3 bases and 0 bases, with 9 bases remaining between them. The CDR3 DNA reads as TGTGCCAGTAGTATTGGGCAGAGCTCTGGAAACACCATATATTTT. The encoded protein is CASSIGQSSGNTIYF.

The CDR3 reads CASTGTGNTIYF. In DNA form, the CDR3 reads TGTGCCAGCACCGGGACTGGAAACACCATATATTTT. This chain connects TRBV6-1 to TRBJ1-3, with D unclear. This CDR3 spans 12 amino acids. Germline V gives CDR1 MNHNS, CDR2 SASEGT. Between the trimmed V and J ends, which lost 7 bases and 2 bases, there was a span of 6 bases.

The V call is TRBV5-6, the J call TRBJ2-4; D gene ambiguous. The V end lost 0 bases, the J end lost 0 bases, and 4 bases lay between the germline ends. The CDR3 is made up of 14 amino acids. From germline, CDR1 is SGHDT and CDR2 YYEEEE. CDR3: CASSLDGAKNIQYF. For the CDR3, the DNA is TGTGCCAGCAGCTTGGACGGAGCCAAAAACATTCAGTACTTC.